The rows below give T cell receptor beta chains drawn from one sample of a study of T cells in localized non-small cell lung cancer. Assay: immunoSEQ multiplex PCR; the TCRdb copy retains only in-frame clones and omits some. Of roughly 3,200 clones detected, around 28% appear once; the ten largest clones hold roughly 16%. This material consisted of lung tumor tissue, taken before any cancer treatment. The origin of the receptors is a man between 40 and 75 years old with stage III lung adenocarcinoma. The conserved cysteine and the conserved F or W are not part of the CDR3 here.

V gene	J gene	CDR3 protein
TRBV19	TRBJ1-1	ASSRQVDTEAF
TRBV10-2	TRBJ1-3	ASLTTGSGNTIY
TRBV19	TRBJ2-5	ASSTDQETQY
TRBV6-8	TRBJ2-1	ASSLSVGNEQF
TRBV10-3	TRBJ1-5	AISEDRGFQPQH
TRBV11-3	TRBJ2-2	ASSLDGSGNTGELF
TRBV11-3	TRBJ1-2	ASSLDGTGVYGYT
TRBV9	TRBJ2-6	ASRGRQVLDGANVLT
TRBV6-8	TRBJ1-5	ASTPGNSNQPQH
TRBV11-3	TRBJ1-2	ASSSQPEGSSYT
TRBV6-8	TRBJ2-7	ASFGGGSYEQY
TRBV11-3	TRBJ2-6	ASSLEGQVSGANVLT
TRBV25-1	TRBJ2-1	ASSPPQRVYGNEQF
TRBV6-8	TRBJ2-3	ASSFDRERLTDTQY
TRBV9	TRBJ2-7	ASNPGQSYEQY
TRBV6-8	TRBJ2-5	ASSDIAGGQETQY
TRBV5-1	TRBJ2-3	ASSRGQGAGDTQY
TRBV28	TRBJ1-2	ASTQGAYGYT
TRBV19	TRBJ1-4	ASSTGGRLEEKLF
TRBV19	TRBJ1-1	ASSTWRWGGDTEAF
TRBV19	TRBJ1-6	ASSSPGRGYSPLH
TRBV5-1	TRBJ2-3	ASSLAVASGGQDTQY
TRBV28	TRBJ1-4	ASSLRGGGEKLF
TRBV6-4	TRBJ1-2	AISASYGYT
TRBV11-3	TRBJ1-4	ASSSGQVATNEKLF
TRBV10-2	TRBJ2-7	ASSESTFYSYEQY
TRBV9	TRBJ2-3	ASLRGGSSDTQY
TRBV11-3	TRBJ1-6	ASSLGGAGALYNSPLH
TRBV11-3	TRBJ2-3	ASSFRFSTDRGY
TRBV19	TRBJ2-3	ASSIGGTPDTQY
TRBV19	TRBJ2-1	ASSPASGRAYNEQF
TRBV6-8	TRBJ2-1	ASSSLGVEQF
TRBV12-5	TRBJ2-3	ASGPSGPSADTQY
TRBV6-8	TRBJ2-3	ASTAGTGTDTQY
TRBV6-8	TRBJ2-5	ASSSLAGGLETQY
TRBV29-1	TRBJ1-1	SMTGVNTEAF
TRBV6-8	TRBJ1-1	ASSYSRGWTEAF
TRBV5-1	TRBJ2-2	ASSLGWTVVPGELF
TRBV18	TRBJ1-3	ASSPSDVSSGNTIY
TRBV11-3	TRBJ2-3	ASSLGTGHTDTQY
TRBV28	TRBJ1-3	ASHSPKGRANTIY
TRBV2	TRBJ1-6	ASSTGRPGKGSPLH
TRBV25-1	TRBJ2-3	ASSEYGHTQY
TRBV10-2	TRBJ2-2	ASSELGGLNTGELF